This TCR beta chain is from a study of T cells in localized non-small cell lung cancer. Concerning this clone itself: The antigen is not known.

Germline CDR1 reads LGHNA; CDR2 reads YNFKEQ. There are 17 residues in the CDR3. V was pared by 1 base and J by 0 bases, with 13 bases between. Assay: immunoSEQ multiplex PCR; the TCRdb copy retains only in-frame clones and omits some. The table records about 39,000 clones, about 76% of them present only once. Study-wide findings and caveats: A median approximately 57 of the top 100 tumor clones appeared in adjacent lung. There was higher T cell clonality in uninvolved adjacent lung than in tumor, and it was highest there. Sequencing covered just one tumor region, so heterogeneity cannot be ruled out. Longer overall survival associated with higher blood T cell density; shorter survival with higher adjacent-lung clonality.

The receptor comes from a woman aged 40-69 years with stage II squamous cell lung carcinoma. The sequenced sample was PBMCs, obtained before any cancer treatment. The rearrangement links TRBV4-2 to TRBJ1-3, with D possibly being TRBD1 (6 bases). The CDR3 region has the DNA TGTGCCAGCAGCCAAGCGCAGGGGCGAGGCTCTGGAAACACCATATATTTT. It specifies CASSQAQGRGSGNTIYF.